Below, 9 T cell receptor beta chains from the same sample are listed, as sequenced in a study of shared clonotypes between healthy human individuals. Sequencing used immunoSEQ multiplex PCR; TCRdb keeps in-frame clones, though not all of them. Counted here are hundreds of thousands of clones, 55% to 85% occurring once; the ten biggest clones make up 1.5% to 2%. Sequencing was done on a sample of memory CD4+ T cells sorted from blood. Indicated subset: CD45RA-negative fraction. The receptors shown here come from a woman in her twenties or thirties in good health.

The V call is TRBV28, the J call TRBJ1-5, with 9 bases aligning to TRBD1. This CDR3 has 17 amino acids. Germline lookup yields CDR1 MDHEN and CDR2 SYDVKM. After removal of 2 bases from V and 1 base from J, the junction contained 6 bases not matched to a gene. CDR3 nucleotides: TGTGCCAGCAGTTTAAGGACAGGGGCGCGAAGCAATCAGCCCCAGCATTTT. It codes for CASSLRTGARSNQPQHF.

The CDR3 sequence: CASSLTGEGWETQYF. The CDR3 bases are TGTGCCAGCAGCTTAACAGGAGAAGGCTGGGAGACCCAGTACTTC. The chain combines TRBV7-3 with TRBJ2-5; D ambiguous. CDR1 SGHTA and CDR2 FQGTGA come from the germline V gene. CDR3 length: 15 residues. V was clipped by 0 bases and J by 5 bases, with 13 bases between them.

This clone was found a few times. The gene calls are TRBV19 and TRBJ2-3; 8 bases are a match to TRBD2. CDR1 is LNHDA and CDR2 is SQIVND in the germline V gene (reference sequence). This CDR3 has 14 residues. V lost 6 bases to trimming and J lost 1 base; unmatched junction nucleotides: 3. CDR3 sequence (DNA): TGTGCCAGTAGACAGACTAGCGGCACAGATACGCAGTATTTT. The encoded protein is CASRQTSGTDTQYF.

This clone turned up a few times. V is TRBV27 and J is TRBJ2-2; possible D gene TRBD2, 6 bases. The CDR3 is made up of 13 amino acids. Trimming removed 8 bases from V and 1 base from J, with 8 bases in between. The germline CDR1 and CDR2 sequences are MNHEY and SMNVEV (reference sequence). CDR3: CASREQNTGELFF. The CDR3 DNA follows: TGTGCCAGCCGGGAGCAGAACACCGGGGAGCTGTTTTTT.

This chain connects TRBV19 to TRBJ2-2; tentatively, D is TRBD1 or TRBD2 (6 bases each). Germline CDR1 reads LNHDA; CDR2 reads SQIVND (reference sequence). The length of the CDR3 is 17 residues. V lost 4 bases, J lost 7 bases, and 22 bases lay in between. CDR3 region: CASSRDKSTLRGGELFF. The CDR3 bases are TGTGCCAGTAGTAGGGACAAGTCAACCCTGCGGGGCGGGGAGCTGTTTTTT.

The J gene is TRBJ2-5, the V gene TRBV29-1; TRBD2 aligns across 11 bases. The ends lost 4 bases at V and 4 bases at J; junction bases unmatched: 2. CDR1 is SQVTM and CDR2 is ANQGSEA in the germline V gene. The CDR3 totals 13 residues. The CDR3 spells CSVVGLAGETQYF. The CDR3 nucleotides read TGCAGCGTTGTCGGACTAGCGGGAGAGACCCAGTACTTC.

The chain has TRBV10-3 and TRBJ2-7; possible D gene TRBD2, 6 bases. Germline values: CDR1 ENHRY, CDR2 SYGVKD. CDR3 length: 11 residues. V was clipped by 10 bases and J by 0 bases, with 7 bases between them. The CDR3 DNA is TGTGCCACCGGGGGCTCCTACGAGCAGTACTTC. Translated: CATGGSYEQYF.

This clone appeared a few times. The rearrangement links TRBV6-5 to TRBJ2-7; the D gene is possibly TRBD1 (6 bases). CDR3 length: 14 amino acids. Germline CDR1 MNHEY, CDR2 SVGAGI. Trimming removed 0 bases from V and 3 bases from J, with 9 bases in between. CDR3 protein: CASSYSQGGYEQYF. The CDR3 nucleotides read TGTGCCAGCAGTTACTCGCAAGGGGGCTACGAGCAGTACTTC.

There are a few counts of this clone. This chain uses TRBV5-1 with TRBJ1-4; TRBD1 might be the D (5 bases). Trimming removed 4 bases from V and 3 bases from J, with 19 bases in between. Germline V gene data show CDR1 as SGHRS and CDR2 as YFSETQ. The length of the CDR3 is 17 residues. The CDR3 is CASSPLRAGRANEKLFF. CDR3 DNA sequence: TGCGCCAGCAGCCCCCTCAGGGCAGGGCGCGCTAATGAAAAACTGTTTTTT.